The clone carrying this T cell receptor beta chain has more than one count but fewer than ten. Its specificity is unknown. The data stem from a study of cytotoxic CD8 clonotypes in ibrutinib-treated CLL. Study summary: An average of 255,043 productive templates and some 99,000 productive rearrangements was obtained per sample.

Here immunoSEQ multiplex PCR was the method, and the copy in TCRdb shows in-frame clones only, minus some. The sample consists of roughly 63,000 clones, 57% of them appearing once. Regarding the study as a whole: Increased clonality at ibrutinib response gave way to a return toward baseline at progression. Few clonotypes were public, and these shrank or held steady under treatment. Clonality was higher at baseline than in age-matched healthy donors and tracked circulating CD8+ T-cell counts.

The CDR3 totals 18 residues. V lost 0 bases and J lost 3, with 18 bases in between. Germline values: CDR1 SGHDT, CDR2 YYEEEE. This chain uses TRBV5-6 with TRBJ1-4; D ambiguous. The specimen was PBMCs, collected after 12 months of ibrutinib treatment. This TCR was recovered from a human donor with chronic lymphocytic leukemia. The CDR3 sequence: CASSLGHRGMVANEKLFF. CDR3 DNA sequence: TGTGCCAGCAGCTTGGGACACAGAGGGATGGTGGCTAATGAAAAACTGTTTTTT.